This T cell receptor beta chain was obtained from a study of shared clonotypes between healthy human individuals. As regards this clone: The same CDR3 arises from other DNA sequences in this sample as well.

Profiling relied on immunoSEQ multiplex PCR, and the TCRdb table lists in-frame clones only, not all of them. This table holds about a million clones, roughly 70% found once. The sample taken for sequencing was memory CD4+ T cells sorted from blood. The subset here: CD45RA-negative fraction. The receptor was isolated from a man aged 18-30 years in good health.

This CDR3 reads CASSLEETQYF. Here the CDR3 DNA reads TGTGCCAGCAGCTTGGAGGAGACCCAGTACTTC. The chain links TRBV5-8 to TRBJ2-5; D not certain. The CDR3 is 11 residues long. CDR1 and CDR2 (germline): SGHTS, YDEGEE. V shed 0 bases and J shed 5 bases, with 2 bases lying between them.